This T cell receptor beta chain originates from a study of blood T cell repertoires in COVID-19. Study-wide context: Nucleic acid was either cDNA or gDNA, and it came from T cells, B-cell-depleted T cells, or PBMCs.

Authors' data handling: Amplified reference gene primers provided the basis for estimating nucleated cell counts. TCRdb's table, derived via immunoSEQ multiplex PCR, lists solely in-frame clones and lacks some. V and J calls and clone size follow that table, whereas D and trimming were derived from the DNA. The table records under 130,000 clones, over 75% of them present only once. A few counts support this clone. Material for sequencing was peripheral blood. This receptor was taken from a woman older than 75 with acute or convalescent COVID-19.

The CDR3 coding sequence is TGTGCCAGCAGCCTTAGGACAGGGGGGACGCTTGATGGCTACACCTTC. Translating it yields CASSLRTGGTLDGYTF. The chain has TRBV7-9 and TRBJ1-2; the match to TRBD1 covers 10 bases. Germline V lookup: CDR1 SEHNR, CDR2 FQNEAQ (reference sequence). The CDR3 is made up of 16 amino acids. The V and J ends lost 5 bases and 6 bases, in that order; junction bases with no gene match: 12. Full variable domain (missing parts from reference TRBV7-9 and TRBJ1-2): DTGVSQNPRHKITKRGQNVTFRCDPISEHNRLYWYRQTLGQGPEFLTYFQNEAQLEKSRLLSDRFSAERPKGSFSTLEIQRTEQGDSAMYLCASSLRTGGTLDGYTFGSGTRLTVV.